The sequence of this TCR beta chain was determined in a study of Ad26.COV2.S vaccination and SARS-CoV-2 variants. Study findings and constraints: Analyses of TCR breadth and depth may have underestimated total T cell responses. Vaccine recipients showed a spike-specific TCR breadth that was higher than in placebo recipients. There was reportedly substantial breadth in spike-specific CD8+ and CD4+ T cell responses after vaccination. It was found that vaccine and placebo recipients had similar non-spike TCR breadth.

Some clones are missing from TCRdb's copy, which holds only in-frame ones; the method was immunoSEQ multiplex PCR. The sample consists of over 85,000 clones, 82% of them appearing once. Germline CDR1 SNHLY, CDR2 FYNNEI. The CDR3 consists of 11 residues. V was trimmed by 3 bases and J by 10 bases, leaving 10 bases between them. In the case of this clone: Its target is unknown.

The sequences come from peripheral blood, collected after recovery from COVID-19. The TCR sequence derives from a human donor who had recovered from COVID-19. V usage is TRBV2 and J usage is TRBJ2-7; D is uncertain. CDR3: CASSDSVRQYF. CDR3 in DNA: TGTGCCAGCAGTGACTCGGTCCGACAGTACTTC.